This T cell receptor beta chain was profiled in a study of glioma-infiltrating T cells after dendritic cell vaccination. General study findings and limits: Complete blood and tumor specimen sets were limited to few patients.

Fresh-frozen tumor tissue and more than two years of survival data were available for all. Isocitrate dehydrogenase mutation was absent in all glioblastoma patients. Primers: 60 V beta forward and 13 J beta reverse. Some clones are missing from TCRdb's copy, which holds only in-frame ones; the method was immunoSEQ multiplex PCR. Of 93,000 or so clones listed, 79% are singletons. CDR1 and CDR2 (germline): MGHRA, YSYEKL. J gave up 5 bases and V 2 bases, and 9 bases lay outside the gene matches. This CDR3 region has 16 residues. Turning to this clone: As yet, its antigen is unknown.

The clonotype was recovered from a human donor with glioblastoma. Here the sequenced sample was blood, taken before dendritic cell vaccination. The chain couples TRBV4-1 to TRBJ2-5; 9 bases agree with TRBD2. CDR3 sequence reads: CASSQILAGWGETQYF. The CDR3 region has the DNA TGCGCCAGCAGCCAAATCCTAGCGGGGTGGGGGGAGACCCAGTACTTC.